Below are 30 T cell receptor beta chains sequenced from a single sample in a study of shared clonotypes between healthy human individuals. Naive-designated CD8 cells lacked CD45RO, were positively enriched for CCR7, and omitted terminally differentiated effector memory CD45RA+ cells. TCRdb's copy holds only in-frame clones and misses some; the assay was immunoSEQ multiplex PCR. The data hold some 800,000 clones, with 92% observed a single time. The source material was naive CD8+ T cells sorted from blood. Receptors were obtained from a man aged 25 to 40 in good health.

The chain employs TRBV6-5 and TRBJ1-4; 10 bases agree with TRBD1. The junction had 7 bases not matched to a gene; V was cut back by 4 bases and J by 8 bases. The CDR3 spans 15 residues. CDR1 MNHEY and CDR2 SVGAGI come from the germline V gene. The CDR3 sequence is CASSFGTGAEEKLFF. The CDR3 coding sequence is TGTGCCAGCAGTTTCGGGACAGGGGCCGAGGAAAAACTGTTTTTT.

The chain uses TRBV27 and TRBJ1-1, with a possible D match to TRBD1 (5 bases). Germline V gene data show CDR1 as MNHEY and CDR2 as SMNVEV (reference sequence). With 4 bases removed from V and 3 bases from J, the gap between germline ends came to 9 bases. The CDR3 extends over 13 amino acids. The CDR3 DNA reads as TGTGCCAGCAGTTCCAGGGTCTACACTGAAGCTTTCTTT. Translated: CASSSRVYTEAFF.

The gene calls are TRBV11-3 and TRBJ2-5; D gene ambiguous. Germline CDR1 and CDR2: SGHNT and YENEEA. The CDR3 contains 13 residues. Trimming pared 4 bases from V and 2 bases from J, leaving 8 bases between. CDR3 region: CASSSADQETQYF. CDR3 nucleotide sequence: TGTGCCAGCAGCTCCGCGGATCAAGAGACCCAGTACTTC.

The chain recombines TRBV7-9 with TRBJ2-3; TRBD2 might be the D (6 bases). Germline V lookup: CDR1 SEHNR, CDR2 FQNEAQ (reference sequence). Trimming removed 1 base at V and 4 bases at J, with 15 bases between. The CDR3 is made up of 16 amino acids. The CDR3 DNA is TGTGCCAGCAGCTTAGAGGCCTGGGGGAGGCCAGATACGCAGTATTTT. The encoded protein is CASSLEAWGRPDTQYF.

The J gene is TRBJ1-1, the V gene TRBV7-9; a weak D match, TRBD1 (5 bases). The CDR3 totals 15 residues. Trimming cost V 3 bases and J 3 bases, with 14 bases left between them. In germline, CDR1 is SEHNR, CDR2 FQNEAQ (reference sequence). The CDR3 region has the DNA TGTGCCAGCAGCTTGACCGCTGCAGGGTACACTGAAGCTTTCTTT. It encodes CASSLTAAGYTEAFF.

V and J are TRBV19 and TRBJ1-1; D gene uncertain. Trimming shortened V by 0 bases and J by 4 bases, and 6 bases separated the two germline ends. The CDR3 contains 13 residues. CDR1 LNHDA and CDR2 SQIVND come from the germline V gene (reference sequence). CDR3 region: CASSIDWSTEAFF. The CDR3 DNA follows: TGTGCCAGTAGTATAGATTGGTCCACTGAAGCTTTCTTT.

The DNA for the CDR3 is TGTGCCAGCAGTTCGGACAGACAAGAGACCCAGTACTTC. Protein: CASSSDRQETQYF. This chain connects TRBV28 to TRBJ2-5; possibly TRBD1 for D (6 bases). Between the trimmed V and J ends, which lost 4 bases and 2 bases, there was a span of 8 bases. Germline V gene lookup returns CDR1 MDHEN and CDR2 SYDVKM. The CDR3 sequence is 13 residues long.

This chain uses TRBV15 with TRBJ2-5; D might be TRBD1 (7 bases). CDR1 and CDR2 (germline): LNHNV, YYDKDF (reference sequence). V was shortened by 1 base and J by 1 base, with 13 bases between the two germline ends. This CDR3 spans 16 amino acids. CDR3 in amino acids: CATSRGRDRIQETQYF. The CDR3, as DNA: TGTGCCACCAGCAGAGGGAGGGACAGAATCCAAGAGACCCAGTACTTC.

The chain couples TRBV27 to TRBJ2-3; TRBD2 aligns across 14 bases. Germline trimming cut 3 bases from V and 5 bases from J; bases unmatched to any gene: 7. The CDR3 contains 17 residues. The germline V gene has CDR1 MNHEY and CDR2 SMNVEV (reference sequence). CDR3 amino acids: CASSFLGLAGVEDTQYF. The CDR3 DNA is TGTGCCAGCAGTTTTTTGGGACTAGCGGGAGTAGAAGATACGCAGTATTTT.

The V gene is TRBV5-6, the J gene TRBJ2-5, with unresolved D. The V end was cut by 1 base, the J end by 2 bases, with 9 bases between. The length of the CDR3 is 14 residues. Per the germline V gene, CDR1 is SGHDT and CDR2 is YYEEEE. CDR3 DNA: TGTGCCAGCAGCTTGAAGGTGGGACAAGAGACCCAGTACTTC. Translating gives CASSLKVGQETQYF. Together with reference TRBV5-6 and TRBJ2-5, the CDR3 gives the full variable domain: DAGVTQSPTHLIKTRGQQVTLRCSPKSGHDTVSWYQQALGQGPQFIFQYYEEEERQRGNFPDRFSGHQFPNYSSELNVNALLLGDSALYLCASSLKVGQETQYFGPGTRLLVL.

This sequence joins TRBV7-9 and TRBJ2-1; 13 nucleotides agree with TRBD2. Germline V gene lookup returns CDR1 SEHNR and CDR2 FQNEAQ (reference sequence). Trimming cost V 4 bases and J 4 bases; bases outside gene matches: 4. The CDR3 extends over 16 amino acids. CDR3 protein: CASSYRLAGGYNEQFF. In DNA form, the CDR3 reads TGTGCCAGCAGCTACCGACTAGCGGGAGGTTACAATGAGCAGTTCTTC.

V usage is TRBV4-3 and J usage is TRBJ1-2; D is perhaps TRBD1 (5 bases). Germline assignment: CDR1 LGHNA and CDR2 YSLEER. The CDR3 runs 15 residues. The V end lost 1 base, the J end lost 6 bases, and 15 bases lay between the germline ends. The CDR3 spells CASSQVQTAVDGYTF. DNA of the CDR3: TGCGCCAGCAGCCAAGTTCAGACAGCAGTGGATGGCTACACCTTC.

The CDR3 nucleotides are TGTGCCAGCAGTACCTATCCCCAGACAGAGAACACTGAAGCTTTCTTT. This codes for CASSTYPQTENTEAFF. The chain combines TRBV28 with TRBJ1-1, with D tentatively TRBD1 (5 bases). This CDR3 comprises 16 residues. V shed 5 bases and J shed 1 base, with 17 bases lying between them. Germline V gene lookup returns CDR1 MDHEN and CDR2 SYDVKM.

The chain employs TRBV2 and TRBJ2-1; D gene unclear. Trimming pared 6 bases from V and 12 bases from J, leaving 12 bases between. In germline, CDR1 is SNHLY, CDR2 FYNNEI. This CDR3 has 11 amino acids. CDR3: CASSVHEGQFF. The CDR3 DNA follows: TGTGCCAGCAGCGTCCATGAAGGGCAGTTCTTC. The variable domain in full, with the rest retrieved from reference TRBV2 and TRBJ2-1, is EPEVTQTPSHQVTQMGQEVILRCVPISNHLYFYWYRQILGQKVEFLVSFYNNEISEKSEIFDDQFSVERPDGSNFTLKIRSTKLEDSAMYFCASSVHEGQFFGPGTRLTVL.

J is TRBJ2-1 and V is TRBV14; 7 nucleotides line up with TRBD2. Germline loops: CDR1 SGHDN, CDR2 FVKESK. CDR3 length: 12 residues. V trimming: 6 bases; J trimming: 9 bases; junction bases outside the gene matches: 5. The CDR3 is CASREQRGEQFF. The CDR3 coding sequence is TGTGCCAGCAGGGAACAGCGGGGTGAGCAGTTCTTC.

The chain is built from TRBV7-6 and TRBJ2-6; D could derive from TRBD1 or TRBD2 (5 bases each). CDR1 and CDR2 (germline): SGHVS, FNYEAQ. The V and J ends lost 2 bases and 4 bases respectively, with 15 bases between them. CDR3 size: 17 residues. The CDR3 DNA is TGTGCCAGCAGCTTAACCTTGGGGGTATCCGGGGCCAACGTCCTGACTTTC. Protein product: CASSLTLGVSGANVLTF.

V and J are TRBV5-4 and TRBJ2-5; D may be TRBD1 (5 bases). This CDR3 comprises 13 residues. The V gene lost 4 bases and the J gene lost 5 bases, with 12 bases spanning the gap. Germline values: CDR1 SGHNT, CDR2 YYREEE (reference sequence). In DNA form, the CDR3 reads TGTGCCAGCAGCCAAAGGGGCCCGGAGACCCAGTACTTC. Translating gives CASSQRGPETQYF.

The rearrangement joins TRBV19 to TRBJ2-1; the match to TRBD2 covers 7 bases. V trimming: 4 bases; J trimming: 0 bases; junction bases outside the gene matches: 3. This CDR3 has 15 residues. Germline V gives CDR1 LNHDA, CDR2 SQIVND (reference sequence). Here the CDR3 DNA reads TGTGCCAGTAGTAGAGCGGGATACTCCTACAATGAGCAGTTCTTC. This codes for CASSRAGYSYNEQFF. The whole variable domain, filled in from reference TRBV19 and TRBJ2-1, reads DGGITQSPKYLFRKEGQNVTLSCEQNLNHDAMYWYRQDPGQGLRLIYYSQIVNDFQKGDIAEGYSVSREKKESFPLTVTSAQKNPTAFYLCASSRAGYSYNEQFFGPGTRLTVL.

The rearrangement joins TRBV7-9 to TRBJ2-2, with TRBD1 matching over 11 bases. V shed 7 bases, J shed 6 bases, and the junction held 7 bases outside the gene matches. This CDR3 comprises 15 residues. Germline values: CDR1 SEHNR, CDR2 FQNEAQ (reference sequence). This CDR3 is CASTPRTGGSGELFF. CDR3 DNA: TGTGCCAGCACCCCCCGGACAGGGGGCTCCGGGGAGCTGTTTTTT.

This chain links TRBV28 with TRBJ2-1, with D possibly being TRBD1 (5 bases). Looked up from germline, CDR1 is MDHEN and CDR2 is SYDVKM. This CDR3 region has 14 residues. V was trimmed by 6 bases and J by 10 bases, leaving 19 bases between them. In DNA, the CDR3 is TGTGCCAGCAGCACCCCGATGAACCCAGGGGAGCAGTTCTTC. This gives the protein CASSTPMNPGEQFF.

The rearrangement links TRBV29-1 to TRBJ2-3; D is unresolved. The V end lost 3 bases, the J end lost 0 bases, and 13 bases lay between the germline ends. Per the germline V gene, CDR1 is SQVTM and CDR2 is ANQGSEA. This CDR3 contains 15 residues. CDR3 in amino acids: CSVEGWTPSTDTQYF. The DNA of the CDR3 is TGCAGCGTTGAGGGTTGGACGCCTAGCACAGATACGCAGTATTTT.

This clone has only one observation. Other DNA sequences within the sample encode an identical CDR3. The CDR3 sequence is CASSETGGSYNEQFF. CDR3 nucleotide sequence: TGTGCCAGCAGTGAGACAGGGGGCTCCTACAATGAGCAGTTCTTC. The chain joins TRBV28 to TRBJ2-1; 9 nucleotides align to TRBD1. The CDR3 length is 15 residues. J gave up 0 bases and V 5 bases, and 2 bases lay outside the gene matches. Germline CDR1 is MDHEN and CDR2 is SYDVKM.

The CDR3 is CATLDHTEAFF. CDR3 sequence (DNA): TGTGCCACCCTGGACCACACTGAAGCTTTCTTT. The chain employs TRBV2 and TRBJ1-1; no reliable D call. The CDR3 covers 11 residues. CDR1 SNHLY and CDR2 FYNNEI come from the germline V gene. Deletions cut 10 bases from V and 3 bases from J, with 9 bases between. The entire variable domain, with the rest obtained from reference TRBV2 and TRBJ1-1, is as follows: EPEVTQTPSHQVTQMGQEVILRCVPISNHLYFYWYRQILGQKVEFLVSFYNNEISEKSEIFDDQFSVERPDGSNFTLKIRSTKLEDSAMYFCATLDHTEAFFGQGTRLTVV.

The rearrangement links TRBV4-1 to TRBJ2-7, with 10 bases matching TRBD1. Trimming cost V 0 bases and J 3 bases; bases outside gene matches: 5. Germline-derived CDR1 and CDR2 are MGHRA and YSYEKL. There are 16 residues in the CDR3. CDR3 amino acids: CASSQDRTGGYYEQYF. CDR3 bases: TGCGCCAGCAGCCAAGACCGGACAGGGGGGTACTACGAGCAGTACTTC.

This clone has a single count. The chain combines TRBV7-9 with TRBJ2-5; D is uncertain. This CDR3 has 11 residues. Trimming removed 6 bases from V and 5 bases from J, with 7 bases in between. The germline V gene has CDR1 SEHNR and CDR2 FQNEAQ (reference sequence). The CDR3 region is CASRKGETQYF. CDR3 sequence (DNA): TGTGCCAGCAGAAAAGGGGAGACCCAGTACTTC.

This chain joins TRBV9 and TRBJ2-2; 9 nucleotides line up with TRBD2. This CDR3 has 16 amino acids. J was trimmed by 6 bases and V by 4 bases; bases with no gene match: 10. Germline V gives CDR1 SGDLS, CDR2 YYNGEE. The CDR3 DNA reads TGTGCCAGCAGCACCCGGGATAGCGGGAGCGCCGGGGAGCTGTTTTTT. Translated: CASSTRDSGSAGELFF.

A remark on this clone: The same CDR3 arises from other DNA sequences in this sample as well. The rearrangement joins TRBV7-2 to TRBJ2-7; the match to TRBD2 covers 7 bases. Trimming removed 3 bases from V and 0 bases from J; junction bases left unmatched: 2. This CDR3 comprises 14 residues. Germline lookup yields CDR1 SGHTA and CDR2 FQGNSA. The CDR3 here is CASSLGLSSYEQYF. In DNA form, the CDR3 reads TGTGCCAGCAGCTTGGGACTAAGCTCCTACGAGCAGTACTTC.

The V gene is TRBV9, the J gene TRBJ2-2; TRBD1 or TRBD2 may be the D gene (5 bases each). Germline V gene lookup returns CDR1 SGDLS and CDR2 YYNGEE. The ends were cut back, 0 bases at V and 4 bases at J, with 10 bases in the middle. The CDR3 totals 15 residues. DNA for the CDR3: TGTGCCAGCAGCGTAGAGTCAGGGAGCACCGGGGAGCTGTTTTTT. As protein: CASSVESGSTGELFF.

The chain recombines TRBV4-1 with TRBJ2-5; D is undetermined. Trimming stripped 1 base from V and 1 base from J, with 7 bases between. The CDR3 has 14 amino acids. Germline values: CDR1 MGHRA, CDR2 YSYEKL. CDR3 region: CASSQGQLQETQYF. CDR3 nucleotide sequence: TGCGCCAGCAGCCAAGGTCAGCTCCAAGAGACCCAGTACTTC.

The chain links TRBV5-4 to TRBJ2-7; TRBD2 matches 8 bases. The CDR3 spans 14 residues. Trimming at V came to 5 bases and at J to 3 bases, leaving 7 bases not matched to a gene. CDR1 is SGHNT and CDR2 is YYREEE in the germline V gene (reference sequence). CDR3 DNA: TGTGCCAGCAGGGGCGAGCGGGAGAGCTACGAGCAGTACTTC. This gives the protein CASRGERESYEQYF. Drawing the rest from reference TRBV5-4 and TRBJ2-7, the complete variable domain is ETGVTQSPTHLIKTRGQQVTLRCSSQSGHNTVSWYQQALGQGPQFIFQYYREEENGRGNFPPRFSGLQFPNYSSELNVNALELDDSALYLCASRGERESYEQYFGPGTRLTVT.